The rows below give T cell receptor beta chains drawn from one sample of a study of shared T cell receptors in the human thymus. Sequencing used immunoSEQ multiplex PCR; TCRdb keeps in-frame clones, though not all of them. In the table there are 500,000 to 850,000 clones, about 87% of which are singletons. The sample was also linked to a second study, of human thymus T cells.

The sequenced sample consisted of thymocytes. The receptor set was obtained from a boy younger than two with a congenital heart defect. The CDR3 runs from the conserved cysteine through the conserved F or W. The D gene is left open where the match is weak. Rows may omit the clone size; those that give it use once, few, many or a size class.

D gene	CDR3 length	V gene	clone size	J gene	CDR3 protein	CDR3 DNA
NA	14	TRBV5-1	NA	TRBJ2-7	CASSLGQDSYEQYF	TGCGCCAGCAGCTTGGGGCAGGACTCCTACGAGCAGTACTTC
NA	18	TRBV6-1	NA	TRBJ1-2	CASSEILEGQRGNYGYTF	TGTGCCAGCAGTGAAATTTTGGAGGGTCAGAGGGGAAACTATGGCTACACCTTC
NA	10	TRBV20-1	NA	TRBJ2-7	CSAHNHEQYF	TGCAGTGCACATAACCACGAGCAGTACTTC
NA	18	TRBV4-3	NA	TRBJ2-4	CASGQNHSSERAKNIQYF	TGCGCCAGCGGACAAAACCACTCTAGCGAACGAGCCAAAAACATTCAGTACTTC
TRBD2	14	TRBV25-1	NA	TRBJ2-7	CASSVGTKTYEQYF	TGTGCCAGCAGTGTTGGGACTAAAACCTACGAGCAGTACTTC
NA	15	TRBV11-2	NA	TRBJ2-7	CASSLDNRQIYEQYF	TGTGCCAGCAGCTTAGATAATCGACAGATTTACGAGCAGTACTTC
NA	13	TRBV10-3	NA	TRBJ1-1	CAISEWAGREAFF	TGTGCCATCAGTGAGTGGGCCGGAAGAGAAGCTTTCTTT
TRBD1	14	TRBV14	NA	TRBJ2-2	CASSQATGSGELFF	TGTGCCAGCAGCCAAGCGACAGGGTCCGGGGAGCTGTTTTTT
NA	19	TRBV29-1	NA	TRBJ2-5	CSVEERGLWAGKSQETQYF	TGCAGCGTTGAAGAAAGGGGCCTGTGGGCGGGAAAGTCCCAAGAGACCCAGTACTTC
NA	16	TRBV5-1	NA	TRBJ2-3	CASSFRRGQVADTQYF	TGCGCCAGCAGCTTTAGGAGGGGGCAAGTCGCAGATACGCAGTATTTT
NA	19	TRBV30	NA	TRBJ2-4	CAWSPTTNDPGTGKNIQYF	TGTGCCTGGAGCCCGACAACCAACGATCCCGGGACTGGCAAAAACATTCAGTACTTC
TRBD2	19	TRBV14	once	TRBJ2-3	CASSQDGLAVNGGTDTQYF	TGTGCCAGCAGCCAAGATGGACTAGCGGTGAATGGGGGGACAGATACGCAGTATTTT
NA	12	TRBV10-3	NA	TRBJ1-2	CAISADSYGYTF	TGTGCCATCAGTGCGGACAGCTATGGCTACACCTTC
TRBD1	17	TRBV5-1	NA	TRBJ2-6	CASSSLGQGSGANVLTF	TGCGCCAGCAGTAGTTTGGGACAGGGATCTGGGGCCAACGTCCTGACTTTC
TRBD2	15	TRBV6-5	NA	TRBJ2-1	CASGGPGLAGNEQFF	TGTGCCAGCGGCGGACCTGGACTAGCGGGGAATGAGCAGTTCTTC
TRBD1	18	TRBV7-2	NA	TRBJ1-3	CASSLAPDRASSGNTIYF	TGTGCCAGCAGCTTAGCGCCGGACAGGGCCAGCTCTGGAAACACCATATATTTT
NA	12	TRBV10-3	NA	TRBJ2-1	CATQNSYNEQFF	TGTGCCACCCAGAATTCCTACAATGAGCAGTTCTTC
NA	14	TRBV28	once	TRBJ2-7	CASSSRDTAYEQYF	TGTGCCAGCAGTTCGAGGGACACGGCCTACGAGCAGTACTTC
NA	18	TRBV4-2	NA	TRBJ1-4	CASSQVPRRGRANEKLFF	TGTGCCAGCAGCCAAGTCCCTCGGAGGGGTAGGGCTAATGAAAAACTGTTTTTT
NA	14	TRBV7-9	NA	TRBJ2-7	CASSLGEGYYEQYF	TGTGCCAGCAGCTTGGGAGAGGGCTACTACGAGCAGTACTTC
NA	14	TRBV7-8	few	TRBJ1-2	CASSPGLRGYGYTF	TGTGCCAGCAGCCCCGGTTTGCGGGGGTATGGCTACACCTTC
NA	17	TRBV2	NA	TRBJ2-6	CASRTPQQGAGANVLTF	TGTGCCAGCAGAACTCCCCAACAGGGAGCTGGGGCCAACGTCCTGACTTTC
NA	15	TRBV11-2	NA	TRBJ2-7	CASSFNRQVGDEQYF	TGTGCCAGCAGCTTCAACAGACAGGTTGGGGACGAGCAGTACTTC
NA	16	TRBV5-1	NA	TRBJ2-6	CASSPTVYSGANVLTF	TGCGCCAGCAGCCCGACAGTTTACTCTGGGGCCAACGTCCTGACTTTC
TRBD2	16	TRBV2	NA	TRBJ2-5	CASSEGLAGPSETQYF	TGTGCCAGCAGTGAAGGACTAGCGGGCCCCAGTGAGACCCAGTACTTC
NA	13	TRBV5-6	once	TRBJ1-2	CASSRTSGDGYTF	TGTGCCAGCAGCCGAACCTCGGGGGATGGCTACACCTTC
TRBD1	14	TRBV7-8	NA	TRBJ2-7	CASSWGQRNYEQYF	TGTGCCAGCAGCTGGGGACAGAGAAATTACGAGCAGTACTTC
NA	13	TRBV28	NA	TRBJ1-2	CASSFRQPYGYTF	TGTGCCAGCAGTTTTAGACAGCCCTATGGCTACACCTTC
NA	18	TRBV4-2	NA	TRBJ2-7	CASSQESSRRGTSYEQYF	TGTGCCAGCAGCCAAGAATCTAGTCGGCGGGGGACATCCTACGAGCAGTACTTC
NA	16	TRBV18	NA	TRBJ2-7	CASSPAGAGQGYEQYF	TGTGCCAGCTCACCAGCGGGGGCAGGACAGGGCTACGAGCAGTACTTC
TRBD2	16	TRBV7-2	NA	TRBJ2-3	CASSPTSGRAPDTQYF	TGTGCCAGCAGCCCAACTAGCGGGAGGGCTCCAGATACGCAGTATTTT
TRBD2	17	TRBV10-2	NA	TRBJ2-1	CASLPVFTSGFYNEQFF	TGCGCCAGCCTCCCCGTCTTTACTAGCGGCTTTTACAATGAGCAGTTCTTC
NA	13	TRBV27	once	TRBJ1-6	CASSPIGGPPLHF	TGTGCCAGCAGCCCGATCGGAGGGCCGCCCCTCCACTTT
NA	23	TRBV28	NA	TRBJ1-2	CASSLFSSEYYLRASLLNYGYTF	TGTGCCAGCAGTTTGTTTTCTAGCGAGTACTACCTTAGGGCGAGTCTACTTAACTATGGCTACACCTTC
NA	14	TRBV2	NA	TRBJ2-3	CASRWGEITDTQYF	TGTGCCAGCAGGTGGGGGGAGATCACAGATACGCAGTATTTT
TRBD1	16	TRBV5-4	once	TRBJ2-2	CASSLDRGLNTGELFF	TGTGCCAGCAGCTTGGACAGGGGCCTGAACACCGGGGAGTTGTTTTTT
TRBD1	15	TRBV5-4	NA	TRBJ2-1	CASSCTGDLYNEQFF	TGTGCCAGCAGCTGTACAGGGGACCTCTACAATGAGCAGTTCTTC
NA	12	TRBV19	NA	TRBJ1-2	CASFNSADGYTF	TGTGCCAGTTTTAATTCGGCGGATGGCTACACCTTC
TRBD1	17	TRBV7-9	NA	TRBJ2-2	CASSRPTGESDTGELFF	TGTGCCAGCAGCCGACCGACAGGGGAGTCGGACACCGGGGAGCTGTTTTTT
TRBD1	17	TRBV11-2	NA	TRBJ1-6	CASSLMRLGQANSPLHF	TGTGCCAGCAGCTTAATGCGGTTGGGACAGGCAAATTCACCCCTCCACTTT
TRBD2	19	TRBV11-2	NA	TRBJ2-2	CASSSPGRRGVFNTGELFF	TGTGCCAGCAGCTCCCCAGGGAGGCGGGGGGTCTTTAACACCGGGGAGCTGTTTTTT
NA	14	TRBV19	NA	TRBJ2-3	CASTMAGAADTQYF	TGTGCCAGTACCATGGCGGGGGCCGCAGATACGCAGTATTTT
NA	16	TRBV7-9	NA	TRBJ2-5	CASTFREGFVEETQYF	TGTGCCAGCACCTTCCGCGAGGGATTTGTAGAAGAGACCCAGTACTTC
TRBD2	15	TRBV6-6	once	TRBJ2-1	CASSQLAEGYNEQFF	TGTGCCAGCAGTCAGCTAGCGGAGGGCTACAATGAGCAGTTCTTC
TRBD1	15	TRBV7-2	NA	TRBJ1-2	CASSLPGGVSYGYTF	TGTGCCAGCAGCTTACCAGGGGGCGTTTCGTATGGCTACACCTTC
TRBD1	16	TRBV6-6	NA	TRBJ2-5	CASNHPGTDLQETQYF	TGTGCCAGCAATCACCCCGGGACAGACCTACAAGAGACCCAGTACTTC
NA	16	TRBV28	NA	TRBJ2-7	CATLGRAGWENYEQYF	TGTGCCACGCTTGGCAGGGCCGGTTGGGAAAACTACGAGCAGTACTTC
TRBD1	14	TRBV2	NA	TRBJ1-3	CASRGTGYGNTIYF	TGTGCCAGCAGGGGGACAGGGTACGGAAACACCATATATTTT